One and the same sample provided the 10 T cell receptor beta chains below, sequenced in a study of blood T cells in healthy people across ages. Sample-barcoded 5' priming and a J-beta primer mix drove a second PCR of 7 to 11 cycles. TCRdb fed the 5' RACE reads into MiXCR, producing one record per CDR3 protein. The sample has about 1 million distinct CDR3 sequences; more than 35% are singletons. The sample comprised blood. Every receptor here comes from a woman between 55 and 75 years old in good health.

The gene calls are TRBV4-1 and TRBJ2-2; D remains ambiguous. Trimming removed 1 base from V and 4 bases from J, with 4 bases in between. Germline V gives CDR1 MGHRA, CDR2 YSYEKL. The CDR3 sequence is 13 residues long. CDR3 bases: TGCGCCAGCAGCCAAGTGTCCACCGGGGAGCTGTTTTTT. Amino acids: CASSQVSTGELFF.

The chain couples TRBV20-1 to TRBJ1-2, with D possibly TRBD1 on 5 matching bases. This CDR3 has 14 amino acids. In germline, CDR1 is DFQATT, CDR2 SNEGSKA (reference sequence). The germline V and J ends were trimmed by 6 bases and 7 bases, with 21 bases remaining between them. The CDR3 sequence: CSATNRGQGGGYTF. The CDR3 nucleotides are TGCAGTGCCACGAACAGAGGGCAGGGTGGTGGCTACACCTTC.

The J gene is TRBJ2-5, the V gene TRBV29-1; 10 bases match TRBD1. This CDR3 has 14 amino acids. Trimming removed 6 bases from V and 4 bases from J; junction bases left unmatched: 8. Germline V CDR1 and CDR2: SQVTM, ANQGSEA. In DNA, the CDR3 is TGCAGCGTCACTCGGGACAGGGGAAGAGAGACCCAGTACTTC. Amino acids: CSVTRDRGRETQYF.

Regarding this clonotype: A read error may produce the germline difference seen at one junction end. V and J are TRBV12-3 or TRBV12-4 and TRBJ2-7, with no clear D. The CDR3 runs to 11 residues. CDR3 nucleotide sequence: TGTGCCAGCAGTCCGTCCTACGAGCTGTACTTC. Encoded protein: CASSPSYELYF.

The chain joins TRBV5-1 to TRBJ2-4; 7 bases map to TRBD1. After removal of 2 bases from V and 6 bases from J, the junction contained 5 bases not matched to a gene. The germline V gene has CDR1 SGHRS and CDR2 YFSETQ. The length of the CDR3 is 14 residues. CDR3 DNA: TGCGCCAGCAGCTTAGGGGACAGCATAAACATTCAGTACTTC. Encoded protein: CASSLGDSINIQYF.

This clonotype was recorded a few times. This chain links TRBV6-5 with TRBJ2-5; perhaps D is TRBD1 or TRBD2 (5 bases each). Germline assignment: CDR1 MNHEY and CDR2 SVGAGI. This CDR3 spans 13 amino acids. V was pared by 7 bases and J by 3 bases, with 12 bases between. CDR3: CASTGWGKETQYF. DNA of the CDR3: TGTGCCAGCACTGGGTGGGGGAAAGAGACCCAGTACTTC.

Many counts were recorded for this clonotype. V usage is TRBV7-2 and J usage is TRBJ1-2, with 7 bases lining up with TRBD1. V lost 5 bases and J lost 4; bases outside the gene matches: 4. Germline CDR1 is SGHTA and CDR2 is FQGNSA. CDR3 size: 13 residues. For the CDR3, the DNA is TGTGCCAGCAGCCCGGGACAGCTCTATGGCTACACCTTC. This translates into CASSPGQLYGYTF.

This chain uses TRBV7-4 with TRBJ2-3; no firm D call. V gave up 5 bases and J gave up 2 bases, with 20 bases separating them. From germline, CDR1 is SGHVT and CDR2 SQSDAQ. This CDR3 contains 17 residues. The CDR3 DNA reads TGTGCCAGCAGCCGCCGAGGCAGTCAACTAACCACAGATACGCAGTATTTT. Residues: CASSRRGSQLTTDTQYF.

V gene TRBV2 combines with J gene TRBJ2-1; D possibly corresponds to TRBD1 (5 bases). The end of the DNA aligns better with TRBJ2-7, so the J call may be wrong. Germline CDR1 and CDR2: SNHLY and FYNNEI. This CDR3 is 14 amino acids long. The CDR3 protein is CASSETEDLYEQYF. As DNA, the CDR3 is TGTGCCAGCAGTGAGACAGAAGATCTCTACGAGCAGTACTTC.

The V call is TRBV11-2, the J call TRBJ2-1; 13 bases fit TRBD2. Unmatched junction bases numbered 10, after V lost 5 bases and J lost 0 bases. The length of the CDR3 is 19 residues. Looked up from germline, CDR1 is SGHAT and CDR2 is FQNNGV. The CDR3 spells CASSPRLAGGLRSYNEQFF. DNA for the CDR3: TGTGCCAGCAGCCCCCGACTAGCGGGAGGCTTACGCTCCTACAATGAGCAGTTCTTC.